Below are 9 T cell receptor beta chains sequenced from a single sample in a study of regulatory T cells in long-lasting Graves disease. CDR3-region Arm-PCR and iRepertoire HTBI primers produced the TCR beta libraries. TCRdb passed the multiplex PCR reads through MiXCR, listing each CDR3 protein once. The sample lists hundreds of thousands of distinct CDR3 sequences, about 16% seen once, with 12% in the top ten. Time point: newly diagnosed GD, antithyroid drugs for less than 3 months. There was RNA extracted from PBMCs, and the TCR library was made from it. These sequences were also reported in another study, on T cells in Graves' hyperthyroidism and ophthalmopathy.

The sample consisted of peripheral blood mononuclear cells (PBMCs), taken at new diagnosis, from a patient treated with antithyroid drugs. The receptors were sampled from a man aged 18-30 years with Graves disease.

This clonotype was counted once. An end of the junction does not agree with germline; a read error may underlie this. This sequence joins TRBV20-1 and TRBJ2-6; 11 bases map to TRBD1. The germline V gene has CDR1 DFQATT and CDR2 SNEGSKA (reference sequence). The CDR3 has 19 amino acids. Here the CDR3 reads CSASGRRTGGASGTNVLTF. CDR3 in DNA: TGCAGTGCTAGCGGACGAAGGACAGGGGGCGCAAGTGGGACCAACGTCCTGACTTTC.

Concerning this clonotype itself: Given a much more abundant clone one base away, this may be a read error. This rearrangement joins TRBV6-1 to TRBJ2-7; D gene uncertain. This CDR3 is built from 12 residues. CDR1 MNHNS and CDR2 SASEGT come from the germline V gene. CDR3 coding DNA: TGTGCCGGCAGCCCTACTGTCTACGAGCAGTACTTC. Translating gives CAGSPTVYEQYF.

This chain joins TRBV7-9 and TRBJ2-2; TRBD2 aligns across 9 bases. V trimming: 5 bases; J trimming: 4 bases; junction bases outside the gene matches: 14. CDR1 SEHNR and CDR2 FQNEAQ come from the germline V gene (reference sequence). The CDR3 loop spans 18 amino acids. The CDR3 DNA sequence: TGTGCCAGCAGCACTAGGGGCGCGGGAGGGCCGATCACCGGGGAGCTGTTTTTT. This gives the protein CASSTRGAGGPITGELFF.

This clonotype was picked up a small number of times. V gene TRBV3-1 combines with J gene TRBJ2-6, with a tentative D call TRBD2 (6 bases). V lost 3 bases to trimming and J lost 0 bases, with 12 bases between them. The germline V gene encodes CDR1 LGHDT and CDR2 YNNKEL (reference sequence). The CDR3 contains 17 residues. The CDR3 is CASSHEGRLSGANVLTF. The CDR3, as DNA: TGTGCCAGCAGCCATGAGGGGAGGCTCTCTGGGGCCAACGTCCTGACTTTC. The variable domain in full, with the rest retrieved from reference TRBV3-1 and TRBJ2-6, is DTAVSQTPKYLVTQMGNDKSIKCEQNLGHDTMYWYKQDSKKFLKIMFSYNNKELIINETVPNRFSPKSPDKAHLNLHINSLELGDSAVYFCASSHEGRLSGANVLTFGAGSRLTVL.

A word on this clonotype: A much larger clone lies one base from this, so it may be a read error. The V call is TRBV3-1, the J call TRBJ2-7; D may correspond to TRBD1 or TRBD2 (5 bases each). This CDR3 has 14 residues. Germline CDR1 is LGHDT and CDR2 is YNNKEL (reference sequence). The CDR3 sequence: CASSQDRESYKQYF. In DNA, the CDR3 is TGTGCCAGCAGCCAAGACAGGGAGTCCTACAAGCAGTACTTC.

This clonotype was counted at least ten times. This sequence joins TRBV5-1 and TRBJ2-7; 10 bases align to TRBD2. The V gene's germline CDR1 is SGHRS and CDR2 YFSETQ. V shed 0 bases and J 5 bases; nucleotides not matched to a gene: 2. This CDR3 contains 14 residues. The DNA for the CDR3 is TGCGCCAGCAGCTTGGGAAGCGGGAGGGACGAGCAGTACTTC. Encoded protein: CASSLGSGRDEQYF.

This clonotype showed up just a few times. Because the CDR3 is missing its conserved closing phenylalanine or tryptophan, this is likely a read error. The chain employs TRBV12-3 or TRBV12-4 and TRBJ1-2, with D unresolved. The V gene lost 7 bases and the J gene lost 4 bases, with 16 bases spanning the gap. The CDR3 totals 14 residues. Here the CDR3 reads CASNSPGSVYGYTS. The CDR3 DNA follows: TGTGCCAGCAATAGTCCAGGATCTGTCTATGGCTACACCTCC.

There are a few counts of this clonotype. The chain joins TRBV20-1 to TRBJ2-3; 9 bases agree with TRBD2. CDR3 length: 14 residues. Per the germline V gene, CDR1 is DFQATT and CDR2 is SNEGSKA (reference sequence). J lost 3 bases, V lost 6 bases, and 7 bases had no gene match. CDR3: CSAGTSGRTDTQYF. For the CDR3, the DNA is TGCAGTGCGGGGACAAGCGGGAGGACAGATACGCAGTATTTT.

This clonotype occurred many times. The chain couples TRBV20-1 to TRBJ2-7; 8 positions agree with TRBD2. The germline CDR1 and CDR2 sequences are DFQATT and SNEGSKA (reference sequence). CDR3 length: 13 residues. The V segment lost 7 bases and the J segment 5 bases; nucleotides outside the gene matches: 10. The CDR3 loop is CSVSGTRVHEQYF. CDR3 nucleotide sequence: TGCAGTGTTTCCGGGACTAGGGTCCACGAGCAGTACTTC.